The 32 T cell receptor beta chains listed next were all sequenced from one sample in a study of early T cells in non-severe SARS-CoV-2 infection. TCRdb independently ran MiXCR on the 5' RACE reads; one entry per CDR3 protein. Counted here are approximately 62,000 distinct CDR3 sequences, over 10% occurring once; the ten biggest clones make up around 3.8%. The sample comprised whole blood. Source of these receptors: an adult who was a healthcare worker with PCR-confirmed SARS-CoV-2 infection or an uninfected control (not recorded which).

This clonotype appeared a few times. V is TRBV2 and J is TRBJ2-1, with 9 bases that match TRBD2. Germline V lookup: CDR1 SNHLY, CDR2 FYNNEI. The V segment lost 6 bases and the J segment 5 bases; nucleotides outside the gene matches: 5. The CDR3 has 14 residues. CDR3 loop: CASRWLAGNNEQFF. CDR3 bases: TGTGCCAGCAGGTGGCTAGCGGGAAACAATGAGCAGTTCTTC.

This clonotype occurred many times. The chain combines TRBV3-1 with TRBJ2-1, with 9 bases identical to TRBD2. V gave up 5 bases and J gave up 2 bases; unmatched junction bases: 7. The CDR3 is 16 amino acids. Germline assignment: CDR1 LGHDT and CDR2 YNNKEL (reference sequence). This CDR3 reads CASSSPLAGPYNEQFF. CDR3 in DNA: TGTGCCAGCAGCTCCCCCCTAGCGGGGCCCTACAATGAGCAGTTCTTC.

J is TRBJ2-7 and V is TRBV20-1; 10 bases are a match to TRBD2. Trimming removed 0 bases from V and 4 bases from J; junction bases left unmatched: 9. CDR3 size: 16 residues. Germline CDR1 and CDR2: DFQATT and SNEGSKA (reference sequence). The CDR3 DNA reads as TGCAGTGCTAGAGACCCCCTAGCGGGAGCCTTTTACGAGCAGTACTTC. Amino acids: CSARDPLAGAFYEQYF.

V usage is TRBV7-3 and J usage is TRBJ2-1; 9 bases align to TRBD2. The CDR3 has 13 amino acids. J was trimmed by 7 bases and V by 8 bases; bases with no gene match: 6. Germline V gene sequence: CDR1 SGHTA, CDR2 FQGTGA. The CDR3 loop is CASAGGPGNEQFF. CDR3 DNA: TGTGCCAGCGCGGGAGGGCCGGGGAATGAGCAGTTCTTC.

There are a few counts of this clonotype. The gene calls are TRBV6-5 and TRBJ2-2; D gene unclear. This CDR3 region has 15 residues. The germline CDR1 and CDR2 sequences are MNHEY and SVGAGI. V lost 4 bases, J lost 0 bases, and 9 bases lay in between. The CDR3 spells CASSWVGPNTGELFF. Here the CDR3 DNA reads TGTGCCAGCAGTTGGGTAGGACCGAACACCGGGGAGCTGTTTTTT.

This clonotype turned up a few times. The chain recombines TRBV18 with TRBJ1-4; D remains unclear. Trimming removed 6 bases at V and 3 bases at J, with 8 bases between. Germline CDR1 and CDR2: KGHSH and LQKENI. The length of the CDR3 is 13 residues. The CDR3 reads CASSDNANEKLFF. The DNA for the CDR3 is TGTGCCAGCTCCGACAATGCTAATGAAAAACTGTTTTTT.

The chain has TRBV29-1 and TRBJ2-1; 7 nucleotides line up with TRBD2. The CDR3 has 16 residues. Per germline, CDR1 SQVTM and CDR2 ANQGSEA. V lost 0 bases, J lost 7 bases, and 12 bases stayed unmatched. This CDR3 reads CSVEDRAGVSGNEQFF. CDR3 bases: TGCAGCGTTGAAGATCGGGCGGGAGTCTCGGGAAATGAGCAGTTCTTC.

V gene TRBV5-4 combines with J gene TRBJ1-6; D perhaps matches TRBD1 (6 bases). CDR3 size: 15 residues. V gave up 3 bases and J gave up 3 bases, with 10 bases separating them. In germline, CDR1 is SGHNT, CDR2 YYREEE (reference sequence). This chain's CDR3 is CASSSQGLYNSPLHF. In nucleotides, the CDR3 is TGTGCCAGCAGCTCGCAGGGGCTCTATAATTCACCCCTCCACTTT.

Remarks on this clonotype: This likely comes from a read error, as the CDR3 has no conserved phenylalanine or tryptophan at its end. The V gene is TRBV4-2, the J gene TRBJ2-3; 7 positions match TRBD2. The germline V gene encodes CDR1 LGHNA and CDR2 YNFKEQ. CDR3 length: 15 amino acids. V trimming: 3 bases; J trimming: 0 bases; junction bases outside the gene matches: 3. CDR3 amino acids: CASSQGSGSTDTQYL. CDR3 nucleotides: TGTGCCAGCAGCCAGGGTAGCGGGAGCACAGATACGCAGTATCTT.

There are a few counts of this clonotype. V usage is TRBV29-1 and J usage is TRBJ2-7; 11 nucleotides line up with TRBD1. The CDR3 is made up of 12 amino acids. CDR1 is SQVTM, CDR2 ANQGSEA, per germline. Trimming took 7 bases from V and 3 from J; bases not matched to a gene: 2. This CDR3 reads CSAGTGGYEQYF. CDR3 DNA: TGCAGCGCGGGGACAGGGGGCTACGAGCAGTACTTC.

This chain joins TRBV7-9 and TRBJ2-3, with TRBD1 identical over 9 bases. The germline V gene has CDR1 SEHNR and CDR2 FQNEAQ (reference sequence). The CDR3 runs 15 residues. Trimming at V came to 5 bases and at J to 3 bases, leaving 6 bases not matched to a gene. The CDR3 nucleotides are TGTGCCAGCAGCCGAGGGACAGGGTTTACAGATACGCAGTATTTT. Translating gives CASSRGTGFTDTQYF.

This clonotype was found many times. This sequence joins TRBV11-2 and TRBJ1-6; D gene unclear. CDR3 size: 15 residues. Germline CDR1 reads SGHAT; CDR2 reads FQNNGV. Trimming pared 8 bases from V and 5 bases from J, leaving 16 bases between. The CDR3 sequence is CASSVTMLDNSPLHF. The CDR3, as DNA: TGTGCCAGCTCCGTGACGATGTTGGATAATTCACCCCTCCACTTT.

This clonotype was counted a few times. The V call is TRBV29-1, the J call TRBJ2-2, with D tentatively TRBD1 (6 bases). The CDR3 loop spans 15 amino acids. Trimming cost V 7 bases and J 5 bases, with 20 bases left between them. The germline V gene encodes CDR1 SQVTM and CDR2 ANQGSEA. In nucleotides, the CDR3 is TGCAGCGCCACCCCGCGAGGGGGACGGACCGGGGAGCTGTTTTTT. As protein: CSATPRGGRTGELFF.

This clonotype was counted ten times or more. This chain links TRBV20-1 with TRBJ2-2, with D perhaps matching TRBD2 (5 bases). The CDR3 is 14 amino acids. From germline, CDR1 is DFQATT and CDR2 SNEGSKA (reference sequence). The V end lost 3 bases, the J end lost 3 bases, and 11 bases lay between the germline ends. For the CDR3, the DNA is TGCAGTGCTAGGTACAGCGGTCACACCGGGGAGCTGTTTTTT. Its translation is CSARYSGHTGELFF.

This clonotype was recorded at least ten times. V gene TRBV7-9 combines with J gene TRBJ2-2; D is perhaps TRBD2 (6 bases). The CDR3 consists of 15 residues. V shed 5 bases and J shed 6 bases, with 16 bases lying between them. CDR1 and CDR2 (germline): SEHNR, FQNEAQ (reference sequence). CDR3 nucleotide sequence: TGTGCCAGCAGCGCGGGACTCGGGCCCCCCGGGGAGCTGTTTTTT. Protein sequence: CASSAGLGPPGELFF.

The rearrangement links TRBV10-3 to TRBJ2-4; a possible D gene is TRBD2 (5 bases). Trimming took off 0 bases at V and 0 bases at J, with 12 bases between the two ends. This CDR3 is built from 17 residues. Germline CDR1 is ENHRY and CDR2 is SYGVKD. The CDR3 reads CAISESTDSLAKNIQYF. CDR3 nucleotides: TGTGCCATCAGTGAGTCGACGGACTCCTTAGCCAAAAACATTCAGTACTTC.

The chain carries TRBV11-2 and TRBJ1-2; 7 bases fit TRBD1. Germline V lookup: CDR1 SGHAT, CDR2 FQNNGV. This CDR3 is 15 amino acids long. Trimming removed 5 bases from V and 4 bases from J; junction bases left unmatched: 10. CDR3 protein: CASSPTGAGSYGYTF. The CDR3 region has the DNA TGTGCCAGCAGCCCAACAGGGGCGGGGAGCTATGGCTACACCTTC.

This clonotype showed up many times. The CDR3 coding sequence is TGTGCCAGTTATACTAGCGGGAGATCTGATACGCAGTATTTT. Residues: CASYTSGRSDTQYF. V is TRBV28 and J is TRBJ2-3; 11 nucleotides match TRBD2. This CDR3 contains 14 residues. Germline V gene lookup returns CDR1 MDHEN and CDR2 SYDVKM. V dropped 9 bases and J dropped 6; count of bases not matched to a gene: 8.

V is TRBV7-9 and J is TRBJ1-2, with D possibly matching TRBD1 (5 bases). The length of the CDR3 is 15 residues. CDR1 SEHNR and CDR2 FQNEAQ come from the germline V gene (reference sequence). V was trimmed by 1 base and J by 5 bases, leaving 14 bases between them. The CDR3 protein is CASSLDGRTSYGYTF. The CDR3 nucleotides are TGTGCCAGCAGCTTAGACGGCAGGACATCTTATGGCTACACCTTC.

The chain recombines TRBV30 with TRBJ2-3; no clear D. The ends were cut back, 0 bases at V and 3 bases at J, with 7 bases in the middle. The CDR3 totals 13 residues. Germline CDR1 GTSNPN, CDR2 SVGIG (reference sequence). The CDR3 DNA reads TGTGCCTGGAGTGTATCCCTGACAGATACGCAGTATTTT. It translates to CAWSVSLTDTQYF.

This clonotype has only a few counts. This chain uses TRBV6-5 with TRBJ2-1, with TRBD2 matching 12 bases. V lost 5 bases, J lost 10 bases, and 9 bases stayed unmatched. From germline, CDR1 is MNHEY and CDR2 SVGAGI. There are 15 residues in the CDR3. The CDR3 coding sequence is TGTGCCAGCAGTGGGGGACTAGCGGGTCTTCGGGAGCAGTTCTTC. It specifies CASSGGLAGLREQFF.

This clonotype was counted ten times or more. The V and J genes are TRBV2 and TRBJ1-2, with 8 bases that match TRBD1. Germline V gives CDR1 SNHLY, CDR2 FYNNEI. This CDR3 spans 14 amino acids. V was pared by 7 bases and J by 6 bases, with 10 bases of the junction left unmatched. The CDR3 region has the DNA TGTGCCAGCAAGGAGAGCGCAGGGGGCCATGGCTACACCTTC. Translating it yields CASKESAGGHGYTF. Supplemented by reference TRBV2 and TRBJ1-2, the full variable domain reads EPEVTQTPSHQVTQMGQEVILRCVPISNHLYFYWYRQILGQKVEFLVSFYNNEISEKSEIFDDQFSVERPDGSNFTLKIRSTKLEDSAMYFCASKESAGGHGYTFGSGTRLTVV.

CDR3 in amino acids: CASSSPSGMSYEQYF. In nucleotides, the CDR3 is TGTGCCAGCAGTTCACCTAGCGGGATGTCCTACGAGCAGTACTTC. This chain uses TRBV27 with TRBJ2-7; 9 bases are shared with TRBD2. The germline gives CDR1 MNHEY, CDR2 SMNVEV (reference sequence). This CDR3 is 15 amino acids long. The V gene end was trimmed by 4 bases and the J gene end by 1 base; junction bases not matched to a gene: 5.

This clonotype has a handful of counts. V and J are TRBV29-1 and TRBJ1-1; 7 bases line up with TRBD1. From germline, CDR1 is SQVTM and CDR2 ANQGSEA. Trimming took 3 bases from V and 5 from J; bases not matched to a gene: 9. This CDR3 has 14 residues. CDR3 in amino acids: CSVDRQGRGTEAFF. The CDR3 region has the DNA TGCAGCGTTGACCGACAGGGAAGAGGGACTGAAGCTTTCTTT.

This clonotype came up a few times. The chain recombines TRBV7-9 with TRBJ1-1; D gene unclear. From germline, CDR1 is SEHNR and CDR2 FQNEAQ (reference sequence). V lost 1 base, J lost 4 bases, and 7 bases lay in between. The CDR3 contains 13 residues. CDR3 DNA: TGTGCCAGCAGCTTAGGGCACGGCACTGAAGCTTTCTTT. Its protein is CASSLGHGTEAFF.

This chain uses TRBV29-1 with TRBJ2-7; 11 positions agree with TRBD1. CDR1 is SQVTM, CDR2 ANQGSEA, per germline. The CDR3 is made up of 13 amino acids. With V trimmed by 4 bases and J by 5 bases, 4 bases remained unmatched. CDR3 sequence reads: CSVGGQGDHEQYF. The CDR3 DNA follows: TGCAGCGTTGGGGGACAGGGGGACCACGAGCAGTACTTC.

As for this clonotype: The junction departs from the called germline gene at one end, perhaps through a read error. The chain is built from TRBV20-1 and TRBJ2-3; 8 nucleotides agree with TRBD2. Germline assignment: CDR1 DFQATT and CDR2 SNEGSKA (reference sequence). This CDR3 is built from 15 residues. The CDR3 spells CSALSLAGSTDTQNF. CDR3 nucleotides: TGCAGTGCCCTTTCCCTAGCGGGTAGCACAGATACGCAGAATTTT.

This clonotype was recorded at least ten times. The chain combines TRBV30 with TRBJ1-5; maybe TRBD1 (5 bases). V shed 3 bases and J shed 1 base, with 16 bases lying between them. Germline CDR1 is GTSNPN and CDR2 is SVGIG (reference sequence). CDR3 length: 16 residues. The CDR3 reads CAWRLEGAGSNQPQHF. The CDR3 DNA reads as TGTGCCTGGAGACTAGAGGGAGCAGGGAGCAATCAGCCCCAGCATTTT. Drawing the rest from reference TRBV30 and TRBJ1-5, the complete variable domain is SQTIHQWPATLVQPVGSPLSLECTVEGTSNPNLYWYRQAAGRGLQLLFYSVGIGQISSEVPQNLSASRPQDRQFILSSKKLLLSDSGFYLCAWRLEGAGSNQPQHFGDGTRLSIL.

This clonotype was observed a few times. This chain uses TRBV7-8 with TRBJ2-7; the D is unclear. The CDR3 spans 12 residues. CDR1 and CDR2 from the germline V gene are SGHVS and FQNEAQ. V was shortened by 1 base and J by 11 bases, with 12 bases between the two germline ends. The CDR3 loop reads CASSLEGPSKYF. The CDR3 coding sequence is TGTGCCAGCAGCTTAGAAGGGCCGTCAAAGTACTTC.

This clonotype was observed a handful of times. The chain employs TRBV5-5 and TRBJ2-7; 7 nucleotides line up with TRBD2. Trimming cost V 4 bases and J 0 bases; bases outside gene matches: 7. The CDR3 covers 15 residues. CDR1 is SGHKS and CDR2 is YYEKEE in the germline V gene (reference sequence). CDR3 residues: CASSRDYLGSYEQYF. The CDR3 coding sequence is TGTGCCAGCAGCCGGGACTACCTCGGCTCCTACGAGCAGTACTTC.

The sample holds a few counts of this clonotype. V gene TRBV5-1 combines with J gene TRBJ1-1, with TRBD1 as a possible D gene (6 bases). The germline V gene has CDR1 SGHRS and CDR2 YFSETQ. The CDR3 runs 18 residues. Trimming took 0 bases from V and 4 from J, leaving 22 bases between them. The CDR3 loop reads CASSLGVTGYRYSTEAFF. The CDR3 DNA reads TGCGCCAGCAGCTTGGGGGTCACAGGGTATCGATATAGCACTGAAGCTTTCTTT.

The chain combines TRBV10-3 with TRBJ2-3, with TRBD2 matching 7 bases. The CDR3 consists of 18 residues. J lost 5 bases, V lost 4 bases, and 18 bases had no gene match. CDR1 ENHRY and CDR2 SYGVKD come from the germline V gene. This CDR3 is CAISAPRGFAGEEDTQYF. Here the CDR3 DNA reads TGTGCCATCAGTGCCCCGAGGGGATTCGCGGGAGAGGAAGATACGCAGTATTTT.